This T cell receptor beta chain originates from a study of OX40 agonist ivuxolimab in advanced cancers. A note on this clone: Its antigen is undetermined.

Overall study results and limits: There were, on average, more expanded clones in CD8+ T cells than in CD4+. By week 6 at 0.1 to 3.0 mg/kg, blood CD4+ and CD8+ T cells had expanded clonally.

TCRdb's copy holds only in-frame clones and misses some; the assay was immunoSEQ multiplex PCR. This table holds approximately 86,000 clones, 85% to 90% found once. This specimen was CD4+ or CD8+ T cells sorted from blood, taken in a trial of the OX40 agonist ivuxolimab. This TCR was recovered from an adult with an advanced solid tumor such as melanoma, head and neck, liver or kidney cancer.

The CDR3 nucleotides read TGTGCCAGCAACCTCCAGGGTGCTGATAACTATGGCTACACCTTC. Its protein is CASNLQGADNYGYTF. The rearrangement links TRBV7-2 to TRBJ1-2; possibly TRBD1 for D (5 bases). Trimming took off 7 bases at V and 1 base at J, with 16 bases between the two ends. CDR1 is SGHTA and CDR2 is FQGNSA in the germline V gene. CDR3 length equals 15 residues.